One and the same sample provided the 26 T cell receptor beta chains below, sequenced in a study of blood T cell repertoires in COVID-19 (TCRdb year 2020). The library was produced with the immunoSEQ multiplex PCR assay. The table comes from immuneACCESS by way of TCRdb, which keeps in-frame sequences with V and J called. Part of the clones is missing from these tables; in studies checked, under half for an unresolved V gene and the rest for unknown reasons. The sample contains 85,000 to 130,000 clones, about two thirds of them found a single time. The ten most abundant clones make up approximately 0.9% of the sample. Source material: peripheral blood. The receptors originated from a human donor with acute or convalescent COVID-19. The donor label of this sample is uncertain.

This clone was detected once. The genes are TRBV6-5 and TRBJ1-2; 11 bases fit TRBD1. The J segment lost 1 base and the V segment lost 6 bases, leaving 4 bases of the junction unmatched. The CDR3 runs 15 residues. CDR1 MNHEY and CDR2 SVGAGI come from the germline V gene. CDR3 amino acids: CASRFGTGGNYGYTF. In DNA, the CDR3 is TGTGCCAGCAGATTCGGGACAGGGGGTAACTATGGCTACACCTTC.

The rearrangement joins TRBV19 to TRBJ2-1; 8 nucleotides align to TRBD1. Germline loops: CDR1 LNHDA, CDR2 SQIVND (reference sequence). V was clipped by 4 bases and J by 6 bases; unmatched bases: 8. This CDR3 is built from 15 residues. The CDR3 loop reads CASSRTPTGGNEQFF. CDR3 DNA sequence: TGTGCCAGTAGTAGGACCCCTACAGGGGGCAATGAGCAGTTCTTC.

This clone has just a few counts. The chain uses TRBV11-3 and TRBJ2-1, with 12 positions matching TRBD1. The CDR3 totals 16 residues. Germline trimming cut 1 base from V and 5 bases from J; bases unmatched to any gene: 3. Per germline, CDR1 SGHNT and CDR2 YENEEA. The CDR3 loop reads CASSLGGTGGHNEQFF. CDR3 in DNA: TGTGCCAGCAGCTTAGGAGGGACAGGGGGCCACAATGAGCAGTTCTTC.

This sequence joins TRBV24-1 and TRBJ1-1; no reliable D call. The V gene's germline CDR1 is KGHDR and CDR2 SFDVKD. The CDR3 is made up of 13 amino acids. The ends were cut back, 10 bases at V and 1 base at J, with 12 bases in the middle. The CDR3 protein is CATRGVKNTEAFF. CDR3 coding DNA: TGTGCCACTCGCGGGGTAAAGAACACTGAAGCTTTCTTT.

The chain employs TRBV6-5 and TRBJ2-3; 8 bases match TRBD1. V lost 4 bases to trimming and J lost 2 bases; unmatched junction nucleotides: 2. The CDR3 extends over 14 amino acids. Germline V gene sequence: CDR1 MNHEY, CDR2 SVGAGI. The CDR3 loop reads CASSSRGHTDTQYF. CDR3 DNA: TGTGCCAGCAGTTCCAGGGGGCACACAGATACGCAGTATTTT.

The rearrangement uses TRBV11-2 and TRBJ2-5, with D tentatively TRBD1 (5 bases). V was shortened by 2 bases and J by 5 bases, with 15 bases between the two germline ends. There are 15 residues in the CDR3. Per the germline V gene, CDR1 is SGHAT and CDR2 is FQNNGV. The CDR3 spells CASSLTLGVYETQYF. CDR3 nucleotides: TGTGCCAGCAGCTTAACGTTAGGGGTTTATGAGACCCAGTACTTC.

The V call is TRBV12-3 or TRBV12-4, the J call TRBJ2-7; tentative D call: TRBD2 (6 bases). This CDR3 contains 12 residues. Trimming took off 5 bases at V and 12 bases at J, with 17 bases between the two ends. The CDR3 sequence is CASSPVGGSRYF. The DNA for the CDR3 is TGTGCCAGCAGTCCGGTGGGGGGATCCCGGTACTTC.

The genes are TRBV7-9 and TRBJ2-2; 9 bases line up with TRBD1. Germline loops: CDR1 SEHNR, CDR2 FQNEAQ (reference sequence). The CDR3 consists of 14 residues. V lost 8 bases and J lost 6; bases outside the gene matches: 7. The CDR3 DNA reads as TGTGCCAGCCCGGGACAGGGAGTCCCCGGGGAGCTGTTTTTT. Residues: CASPGQGVPGELFF.

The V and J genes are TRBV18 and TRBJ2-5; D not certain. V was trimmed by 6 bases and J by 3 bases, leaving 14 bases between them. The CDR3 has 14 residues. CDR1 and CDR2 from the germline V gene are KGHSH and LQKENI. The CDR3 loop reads CASSPAGSKETQYF. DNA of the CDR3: TGTGCCAGCTCTCCGGCAGGATCCAAAGAGACCCAGTACTTC.

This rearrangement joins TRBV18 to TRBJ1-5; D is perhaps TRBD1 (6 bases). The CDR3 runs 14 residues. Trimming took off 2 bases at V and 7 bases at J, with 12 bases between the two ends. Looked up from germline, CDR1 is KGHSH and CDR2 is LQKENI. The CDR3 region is CASSPTGLQQPQHF. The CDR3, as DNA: TGTGCCAGCTCACCAACAGGGCTACAGCAGCCCCAGCATTTT. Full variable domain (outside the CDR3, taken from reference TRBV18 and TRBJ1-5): NAGVMQNPRHLVRRRGQEARLRCSPMKGHSHVYWYRQLPEEGLKFMVYLQKENIIDESGMPKERFSAEFPKEGPSILRIQQVVRGDSAAYFCASSPTGLQQPQHFGDGTRLSIL.

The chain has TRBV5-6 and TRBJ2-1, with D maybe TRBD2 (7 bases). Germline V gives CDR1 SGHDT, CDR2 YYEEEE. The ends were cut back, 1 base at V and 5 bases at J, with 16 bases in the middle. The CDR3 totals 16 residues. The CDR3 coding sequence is TGTGCCAGCAGCTTGTTGGGGCGGGGGACACACAATGAGCAGTTCTTC. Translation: CASSLLGRGTHNEQFF.

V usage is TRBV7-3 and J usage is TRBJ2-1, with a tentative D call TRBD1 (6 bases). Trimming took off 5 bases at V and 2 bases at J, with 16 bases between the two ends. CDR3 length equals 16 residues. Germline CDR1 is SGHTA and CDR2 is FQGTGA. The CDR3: CASSIPGQKAYNEQFF. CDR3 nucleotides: TGTGCCAGCAGCATACCGGGACAAAAGGCCTACAATGAGCAGTTCTTC.

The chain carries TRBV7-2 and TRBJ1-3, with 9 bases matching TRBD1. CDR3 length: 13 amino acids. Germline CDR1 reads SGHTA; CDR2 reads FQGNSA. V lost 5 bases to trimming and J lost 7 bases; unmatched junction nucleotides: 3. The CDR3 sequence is CASSQTGGNTIYF. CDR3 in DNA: TGTGCCAGCAGCCAGACAGGGGGGAACACCATATATTTT.

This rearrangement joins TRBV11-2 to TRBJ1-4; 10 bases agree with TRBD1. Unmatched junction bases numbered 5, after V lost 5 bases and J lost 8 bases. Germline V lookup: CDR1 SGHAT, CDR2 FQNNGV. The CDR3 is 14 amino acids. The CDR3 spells CASSAGTGAEKLFF. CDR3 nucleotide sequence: TGTGCCAGCAGCGCCGGGACAGGGGCAGAAAAACTGTTTTTT.

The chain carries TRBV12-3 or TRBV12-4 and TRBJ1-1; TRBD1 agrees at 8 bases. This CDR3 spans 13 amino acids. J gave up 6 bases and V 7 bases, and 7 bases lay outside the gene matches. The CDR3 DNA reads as TGTGCCAGCACTCGGGACAGGAGACCTGAAGCTTTCTTT. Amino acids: CASTRDRRPEAFF.

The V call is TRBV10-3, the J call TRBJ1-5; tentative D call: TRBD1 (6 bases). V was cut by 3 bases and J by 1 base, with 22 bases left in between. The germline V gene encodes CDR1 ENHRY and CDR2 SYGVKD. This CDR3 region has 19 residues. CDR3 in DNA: TGTGCCATCAGTGATTCTTCAGGGGTAATAGGTGGGAGCAATCAGCCCCAGCATTTT. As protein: CAISDSSGVIGGSNQPQHF.

CDR3 nucleotide sequence: TGTGCCAGCAGCGGGGAGGCTTTCGAAAAACTGTTTTTT. Protein product: CASSGEAFEKLFF. The chain links TRBV7-9 to TRBJ1-4, with unresolved D. Germline-derived CDR1 and CDR2 are SEHNR and FQNEAQ (reference sequence). V lost 5 bases and J 8 bases, leaving 12 bases between the germline ends. CDR3 length: 13 amino acids.

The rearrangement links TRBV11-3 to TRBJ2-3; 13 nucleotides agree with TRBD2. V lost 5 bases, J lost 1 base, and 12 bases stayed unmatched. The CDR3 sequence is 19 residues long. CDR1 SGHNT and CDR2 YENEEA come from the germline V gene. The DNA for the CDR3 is TGTGCCAGCAGCACGACTAGCGGGGGGAATAATTACCGCACAGATACGCAGTATTTT. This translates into CASSTTSGGNNYRTDTQYF. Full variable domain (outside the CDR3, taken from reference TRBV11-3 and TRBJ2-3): EAGVVQSPRYKIIEKKQPVAFWCNPISGHNTLYWYLQNLGQGPELLIRYENEEAVDDSQLPKDRFSAERLKGVDSTLKIQPAELGDSAVYLCASSTTSGGNNYRTDTQYFGPGTRLTVL.

CDR3 coding DNA: TGTGCCAGCAGTGGCGGCATCTACAATGAGCAGTTCTTC. Translated, it gives CASSGGIYNEQFF. The chain joins TRBV2 to TRBJ2-1; D gene ambiguous. Between the trimmed V and J ends, which lost 4 bases and 3 bases, there was a span of 7 bases. Germline assignment: CDR1 SNHLY and CDR2 FYNNEI. The CDR3 is made up of 13 amino acids.

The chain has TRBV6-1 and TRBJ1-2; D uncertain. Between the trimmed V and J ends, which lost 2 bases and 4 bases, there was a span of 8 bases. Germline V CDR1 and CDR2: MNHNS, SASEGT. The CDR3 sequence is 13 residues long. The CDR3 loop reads CASSESEIYGYTF. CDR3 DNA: TGTGCCAGCAGTGAATCTGAGATCTATGGCTACACCTTC.

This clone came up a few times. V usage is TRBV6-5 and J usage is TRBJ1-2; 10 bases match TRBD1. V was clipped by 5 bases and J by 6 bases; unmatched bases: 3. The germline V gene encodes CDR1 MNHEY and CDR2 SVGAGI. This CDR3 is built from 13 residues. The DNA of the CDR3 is TGTGCCAGCAGTAACGACAGGGGGCATGGCTACACCTTC. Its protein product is CASSNDRGHGYTF.

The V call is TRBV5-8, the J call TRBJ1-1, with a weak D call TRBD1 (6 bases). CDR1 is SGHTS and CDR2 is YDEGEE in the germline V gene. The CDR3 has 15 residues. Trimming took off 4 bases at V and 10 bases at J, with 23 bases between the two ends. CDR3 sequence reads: CASSPSGLRGVLAFF. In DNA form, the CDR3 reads TGTGCCAGCAGCCCCTCAGGGCTCAGGGGAGTCTTAGCTTTCTTT.

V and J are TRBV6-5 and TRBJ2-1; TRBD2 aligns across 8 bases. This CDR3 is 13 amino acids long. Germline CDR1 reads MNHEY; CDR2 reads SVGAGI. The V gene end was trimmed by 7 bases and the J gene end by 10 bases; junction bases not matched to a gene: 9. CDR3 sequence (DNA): TGTGCCAGCAAGGGAGGCGGGGGGCTCGAGCAGTTCTTC. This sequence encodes CASKGGGGLEQFF.

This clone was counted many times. The CDR3 DNA is TGCGCCAGCAGGGGAGAGACTGAAGCTTTCTTT. Its protein product is CASRGETEAFF. The chain is built from TRBV5-1 and TRBJ1-1, with D hard to call. CDR3 length: 11 residues. Germline-derived CDR1 and CDR2 are SGHRS and YFSETQ. The V gene lost 5 bases and the J gene lost 5 bases, with 7 bases spanning the gap. Using reference TRBV5-1 and TRBJ1-1 for the parts outside the CDR3, the full variable domain is KAGVTQTPRYLIKTRGQQVTLSCSPISGHRSVSWYQQTPGQGLQFLFEYFSETQRNKGNFPGRFSGRQFSNSRSEMNVSTLELGDSALYLCASRGETEAFFGQGTRLTVV.

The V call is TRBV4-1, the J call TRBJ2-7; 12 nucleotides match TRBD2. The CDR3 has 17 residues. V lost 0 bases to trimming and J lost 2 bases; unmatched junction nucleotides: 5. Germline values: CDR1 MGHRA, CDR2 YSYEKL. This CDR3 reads CASSQETSGGPTYEQYF. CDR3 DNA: TGCGCCAGCAGCCAAGAGACTAGCGGGGGCCCAACCTACGAGCAGTACTTC.

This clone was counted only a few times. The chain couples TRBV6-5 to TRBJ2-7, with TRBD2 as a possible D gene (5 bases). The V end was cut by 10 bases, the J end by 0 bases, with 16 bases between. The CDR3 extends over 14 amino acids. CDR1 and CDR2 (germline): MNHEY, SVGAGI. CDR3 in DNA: TGTGCCAAGAACGGGATAGCTAACTCCTACGAGCAGTACGTC. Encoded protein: CAKNGIANSYEQYV.